This is a list of T cell receptor beta chains from one sample in a study of beta chain features in type 1 diabetes. Sequencing used immunoSEQ multiplex PCR; TCRdb keeps in-frame clones, though not all of them. The sample consists of nearly 350,000 clones, roughly a tenth of them appearing once. Sequenced input: central memory CD4+ T cells from blood. Source of these receptors: a man between 25 and 39 years old with type 1 diabetes. Each CDR3 is given with its conserved first and last residue. Each record gives: clone size, V gene, D gene, J gene, CDR3 DNA, CDR3 protein. The D gene is left open where the match is weak. Size values are once, few and many counts, or a class for expanded clones, and some rows have none.

>few|TRBV4-3|.|TRBJ2-7
TGCGCCAGCAGCCAAGATCTTACTGGGGCCCCCTCTGGGGAGCAGTACTTC
CASSQDLTGAPSGEQYF
>few|TRBV5-6|.|TRBJ2-5
TGTGCCAGCAGCTCACTCTTGGAGACCCAGTACTTC
CASSSLLETQYF
>many|TRBV6-5|.|TRBJ1-6
TGTGCCAGCAGTCACAGGGCTCGGAATTCACCCCTCCACTTT
CASSHRARNSPLHF
>.|TRBV7-2|.|TRBJ2-7
TGTGCCAGCAGCTCGAGCTCCTACGAGCAGTACTTC
CASSSSSYEQYF
>.|TRBV7-2|.|TRBJ1-5
TGTGCCAGCAGCTTAGGTCTAAGGGAGCCCCAGCATTTT
CASSLGLREPQHF
>few|TRBV11-2|.|TRBJ1-4
TGTGCCAGCAGCTTAGATCGGGAAAAACTGTTTTTT
CASSLDREKLFF
>.|TRBV5-1|.|TRBJ1-6
TGCGCCAGCAGCTTGGAAGGGGTCATTAATTCACCCCTCCACTTT
CASSLEGVINSPLHF
>few|TRBV11-2|TRBD1|TRBJ2-7
TGTGCCAGCAGCTTGGGACAGCTCCACTACGAGCAGTACTTC
CASSLGQLHYEQYF
>.|TRBV7-8|.|TRBJ1-2
TGTGCCAGCAGCCCTGACAGGACCTATGGCTACACCTTC
CASSPDRTYGYTF
>few|TRBV6-6|.|TRBJ2-3
TGTGCCAGCAGCCCCATTTCAGATACGCAGTATTTT
CASSPISDTQYF
>few|TRBV5-1|.|TRBJ2-1
TGCGCCAGCAGCTTAGACCCCTACAATGAGCAGTTCTTC
CASSLDPYNEQFF
>.|TRBV2|.|TRBJ2-5
TGTGCCAGCAGTTACAGGGACGAGACCCAGTACTTC
CASSYRDETQYF
>.|TRBV5-1|.|TRBJ1-1
TGCGCCAGCAGCTTGTGGCAAATGAACACTGAAGCTTTCTTT
CASSLWQMNTEAFF
>few|TRBV6-5|.|TRBJ1-4
TGTGCCAGCAGTTACGGTCGGATGGGAAATGAAAAACTGTTTTTT
CASSYGRMGNEKLFF
>few|TRBV7-8|TRBD1|TRBJ1-6
TGTGCCAGCAGCCCGCGGGACAGACCCAATTCACCCCTCCACTTT
CASSPRDRPNSPLHF
>few|TRBV7-9|TRBD1|TRBJ1-2
TGTGCCAGCAGCTTCGACAGGGTCTACTATGGCTACACCTTC
CASSFDRVYYGYTF
>.|TRBV7-2|TRBD1|TRBJ1-5
TGTGCCAGCAGCCGCGGGACAGTGAATCAGCCCCAGCATTTT
CASSRGTVNQPQHF
>many|TRBV10-3|.|TRBJ2-2
TGTGCCATCAGTGTGGGCAGGGGATCTAACCAGAACACCGGGGAGCTGTTTTTT
CAISVGRGSNQNTGELFF
>.|TRBV6-5|.|TRBJ1-1
TGTGCCAGCATTTTGAGCTTAGGGGCGGGCACTGAAGCTTTCTTT
CASILSLGAGTEAFF
>.|TRBV11-2|.|TRBJ2-2
TGTGCCAGCAGCTTCTCCAGTGCGGTCGGGGAGCTGTTTTTT
CASSFSSAVGELFF
>.|TRBV7-2|.|TRBJ2-2
TGTGCCAGCAGCTTATTCGGCGGGGAGCTGTTTTTT
CASSLFGGELFF
>few|TRBV18|.|TRBJ2-2
TGTGCCAGCTCACGAGAGGGGAGGAACACCGGGGAGCTGTTTTTT
CASSREGRNTGELFF
>.|TRBV5-5|.|TRBJ2-5
TGTGCCAGCAGCGATGACCCGTACCAAGAGACCCAGTACTTC
CASSDDPYQETQYF
>.|TRBV9|TRBD1|TRBJ2-6
TGTGCCAGCAGCGTAGGGGACAGGGGGACTGGGGCCAACGTCCTGACTTTC
CASSVGDRGTGANVLTF
>few|TRBV2|.|TRBJ1-5
TGTGCCAGCAGTGAGGGGACCAAAGGTCTCCAGCCCCAGCATTTT
CASSEGTKGLQPQHF
>.|TRBV7-2|.|TRBJ2-3
TGTGCCAGCAGCCAAACCCTCACAGATACGCAGTATTTT
CASSQTLTDTQYF
>few|TRBV5-1|.|TRBJ2-5
TGCGCCAGCAGGGAGTTGTCAGGGTTGGAAGAGACCCAGTACTTC
CASRELSGLEETQYF
>.|TRBV10-3|TRBD1|TRBJ1-2
TGTGCCATCAGAGGGGACAGCTTTAACTATGGCTACACCTTC
CAIRGDSFNYGYTF
>.|TRBV10-3|.|TRBJ2-1
TGTGCCATCAGTTCCCCCTTCCGACAGGGAGGGTCCTACAATGAGCAGTTCTTC
CAISSPFRQGGSYNEQFF
>few|TRBV13|TRBD1|TRBJ2-7
TGTGCCAGCAGCTTAGTTACAGGGGGCAGCTACGAGCAGTACTTC
CASSLVTGGSYEQYF
>few|TRBV6-5|.|TRBJ2-7
TGTGCCAGCAGTCCGACTAGGATCGAGCAGTACTTC
CASSPTRIEQYF
>.|TRBV7-9|TRBD1|TRBJ1-2
TGTGCCAGCAGCCGATTCGGACAGGGTTTACACTATGGCTACACCTTC
CASSRFGQGLHYGYTF
>few|TRBV7-2|TRBD1|TRBJ2-2
TGTGCCAGCAGACCGACAGGGGGCGCGATCGGGGAGCTGTTTTTT
CASRPTGGAIGELFF
>.|TRBV27|TRBD1|TRBJ2-1
TGTGCCAGCAGTTCCCAGGGGGATTATTACAATGAGCAGTTCTTC
CASSSQGDYYNEQFF
>few|TRBV19|TRBD1|TRBJ1-5
TGTGCCAGTAGGACCGGGACAGATAGCAATCAGCCCCAGCATTTT
CASRTGTDSNQPQHF
>few|TRBV27|TRBD1|TRBJ1-2
TGTGCCAGCAGTTTAGGCCGGACAGGGGGAGTCTATGGCTACACCTTC
CASSLGRTGGVYGYTF
>many|TRBV5-1|.|TRBJ2-7
TGCGCCAGCAGCCCAAACGATGCCAGCAAGTGGGAGCAGTACTTC
CASSPNDASKWEQYF
>.|TRBV7-2|.|TRBJ2-7
TGTGCCAGCAGCTTAGGTCGGGGGAGCTCCTACGAGCAGTACTTC
CASSLGRGSSYEQYF
>.|TRBV25-1|.|TRBJ1-2
TGTGCCAGCAGTGAAGCACAGGGTTATGGCTACACCTTC
CASSEAQGYGYTF
>.|TRBV15|.|TRBJ2-1
TGTGCCACCAGCAGAGCCGGGGGGCGCTCCTACAATGAGCAGTTCTTC
CATSRAGGRSYNEQFF
>many|TRBV11-2|.|TRBJ2-3
TGTGCCAGCAGCTCACAACCGACAGGGACTGTTCAGGCTTTT
CASSSQPTGTVQAF
>few|TRBV2|.|TRBJ1-4
TGTGCCAGCCTTAGGGGCACAAATGAAAAACTGTTTTTT
CASLRGTNEKLFF
>.|TRBV13|TRBD1|TRBJ2-1
TGTGCCAGCAGCTTAAAATGGGACAGGGGTCATCTTGAGCAGTTCTTC
CASSLKWDRGHLEQFF
>.|TRBV7-8|.|TRBJ2-2
TGTGCCAGCGGGTCCTTTACCGGGGAGCTGTTTTTT
CASGSFTGELFF
>.|TRBV5-6|.|TRBJ2-4
TGTGCCAGCAGCTTGACGAGTCGTGGACAGCTAGCCAAAAACATTCAGTACTTC
CASSLTSRGQLAKNIQYF
>many|TRBV23-1|.|TRBJ2-1
TGCGCCAGCAGTCAATCGTCGCAGAAGTTCTTC
CASSQSSQKFF
>.|TRBV10-2|.|TRBJ1-6
TGCGCCAGCAGGGAAGACAGGCCCATAGGTTCACCCCTCCACTTT
CASREDRPIGSPLHF
>few|TRBV28|.|TRBJ1-2
TGTGCCAGCAGTTTGAACTATGGCTACACCTTC
CASSLNYGYTF
>.|TRBV5-1|.|TRBJ2-2
TGCGCCAGCAGCTTGGTGGCGGGTAACACCGGGGAGCTGTTTTTT
CASSLVAGNTGELFF
>few|TRBV15|.|TRBJ2-2
TGTGCCACCAGCAGAGAAAAGACAGGACTTAACACCGGGGAGCTGTTTTTT
CATSREKTGLNTGELFF
>.|TRBV27|.|TRBJ2-3
TGTGCCAGCGGCGCTCGGAGGGGCACAGATACGCAGTATTTT
CASGARRGTDTQYF
>.|TRBV19|TRBD2|TRBJ2-1
TGTGCCAGTGGTAGCGGGGGGACGAATTACAATGAGCAGTTCTTC
CASGSGGTNYNEQFF
>few|TRBV30|TRBD1|TRBJ1-2
TGTGCCTGGGCCTCGGGAAGCTCCCCGGGACAGGGAGATGGCTACACCTTC
CAWASGSSPGQGDGYTF
>few|TRBV5-1|.|TRBJ2-5
TGCGCCAGCAGCTTGATGGCGTCGAGAGAGACCCAGTACTTC
CASSLMASRETQYF
>few|TRBV5-6|TRBD1|TRBJ1-1
TGTGCCAGCAGCTTGGAAGGGACAGGGGGCGAAGCTTTCTTT
CASSLEGTGGEAFF